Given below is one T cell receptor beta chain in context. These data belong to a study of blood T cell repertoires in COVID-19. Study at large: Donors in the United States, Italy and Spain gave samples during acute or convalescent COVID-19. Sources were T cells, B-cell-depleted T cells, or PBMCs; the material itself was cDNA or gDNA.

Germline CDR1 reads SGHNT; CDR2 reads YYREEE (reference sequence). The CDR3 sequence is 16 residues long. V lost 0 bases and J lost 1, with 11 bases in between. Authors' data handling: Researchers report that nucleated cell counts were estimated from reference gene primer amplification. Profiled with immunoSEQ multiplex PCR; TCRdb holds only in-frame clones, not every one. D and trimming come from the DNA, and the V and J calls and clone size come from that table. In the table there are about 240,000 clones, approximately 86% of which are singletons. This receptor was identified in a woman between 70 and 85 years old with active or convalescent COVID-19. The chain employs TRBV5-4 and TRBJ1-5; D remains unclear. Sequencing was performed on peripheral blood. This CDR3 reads CASSLGGSTSNQPQHF. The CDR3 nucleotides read TGTGCCAGCAGCTTGGGCGGATCCACGAGCAATCAGCCCCAGCATTTT. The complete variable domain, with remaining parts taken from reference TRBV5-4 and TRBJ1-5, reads ETGVTQSPTHLIKTRGQQVTLRCSSQSGHNTVSWYQQALGQGPQFIFQYYREEENGRGNFPPRFSGLQFPNYSSELNVNALELDDSALYLCASSLGGSTSNQPQHFGDGTRLSIL.